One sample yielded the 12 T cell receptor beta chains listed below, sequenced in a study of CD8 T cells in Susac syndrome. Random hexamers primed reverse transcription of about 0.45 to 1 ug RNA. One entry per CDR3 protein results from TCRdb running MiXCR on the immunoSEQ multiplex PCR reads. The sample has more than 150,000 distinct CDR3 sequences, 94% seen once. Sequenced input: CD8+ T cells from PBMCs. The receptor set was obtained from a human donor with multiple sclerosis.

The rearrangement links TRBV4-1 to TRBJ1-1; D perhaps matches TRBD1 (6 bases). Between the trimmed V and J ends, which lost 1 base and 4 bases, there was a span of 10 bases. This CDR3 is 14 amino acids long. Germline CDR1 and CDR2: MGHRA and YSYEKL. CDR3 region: CASSQGGASTEAFF. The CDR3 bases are TGCGCCAGCAGCCAAGGGGGGGCCAGCACTGAAGCTTTCTTT.

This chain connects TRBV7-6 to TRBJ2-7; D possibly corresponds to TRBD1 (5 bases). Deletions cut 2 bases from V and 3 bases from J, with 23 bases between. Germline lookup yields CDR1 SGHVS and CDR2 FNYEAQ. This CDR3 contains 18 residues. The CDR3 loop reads CASSLPTAGRVLGYEQYF. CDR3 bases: TGTGCCAGCAGCTTACCTACCGCCGGCAGGGTCTTAGGCTACGAGCAGTACTTC.

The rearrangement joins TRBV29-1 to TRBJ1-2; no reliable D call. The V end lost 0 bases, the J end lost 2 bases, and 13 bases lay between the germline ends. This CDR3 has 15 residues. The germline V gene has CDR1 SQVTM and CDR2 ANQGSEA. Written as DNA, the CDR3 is TGCAGCGTTGAAGAAGCGTATGCCAGAAACTATGGCTACACCTTC. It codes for CSVEEAYARNYGYTF.

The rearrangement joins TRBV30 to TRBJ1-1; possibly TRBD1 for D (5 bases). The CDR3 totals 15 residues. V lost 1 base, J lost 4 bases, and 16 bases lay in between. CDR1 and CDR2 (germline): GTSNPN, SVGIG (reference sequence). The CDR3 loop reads CAWSGLSDIGTEAFF. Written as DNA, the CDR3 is TGTGCCTGGAGTGGCCTCTCGGACATAGGCACTGAAGCTTTCTTT.

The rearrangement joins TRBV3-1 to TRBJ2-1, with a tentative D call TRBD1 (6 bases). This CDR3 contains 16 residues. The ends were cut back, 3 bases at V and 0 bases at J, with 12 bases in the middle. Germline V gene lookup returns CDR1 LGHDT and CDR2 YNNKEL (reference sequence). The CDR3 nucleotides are TGTGCCAGCAGCCAGGACCAGGGGCACTCCTACAATGAGCAGTTCTTC. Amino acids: CASSQDQGHSYNEQFF.

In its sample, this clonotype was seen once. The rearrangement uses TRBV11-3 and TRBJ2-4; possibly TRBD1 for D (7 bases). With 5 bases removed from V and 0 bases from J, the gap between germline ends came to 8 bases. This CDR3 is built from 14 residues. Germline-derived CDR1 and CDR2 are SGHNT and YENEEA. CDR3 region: CASSQGGAKNIQYF. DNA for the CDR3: TGTGCCAGCAGCCAGGGGGGAGCCAAAAACATTCAGTACTTC.

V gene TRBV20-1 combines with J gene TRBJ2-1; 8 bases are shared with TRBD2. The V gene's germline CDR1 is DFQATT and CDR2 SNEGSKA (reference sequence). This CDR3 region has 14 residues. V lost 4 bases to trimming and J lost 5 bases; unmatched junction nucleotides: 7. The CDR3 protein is CSAISGGPDNEQFF. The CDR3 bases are TGCAGTGCTATATCGGGGGGGCCGGACAATGAGCAGTTCTTC.

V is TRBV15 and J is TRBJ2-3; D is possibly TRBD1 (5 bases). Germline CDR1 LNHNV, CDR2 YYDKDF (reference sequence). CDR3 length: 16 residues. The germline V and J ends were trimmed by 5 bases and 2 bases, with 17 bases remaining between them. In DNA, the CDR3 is TGTGCCACCAGCCCCCTAGGGGCCTTGGACACAGATACGCAGTATTTT. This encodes CATSPLGALDTDTQYF. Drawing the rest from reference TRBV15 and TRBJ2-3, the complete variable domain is DAMVIQNPRYQVTQFGKPVTLSCSQTLNHNVMYWYQQKSSQAPKLLFHYYDKDFNNEADTPDNFQSRRPNTSFCFLDIRSPGLGDTAMYLCATSPLGALDTDTQYFGPGTRLTVL.

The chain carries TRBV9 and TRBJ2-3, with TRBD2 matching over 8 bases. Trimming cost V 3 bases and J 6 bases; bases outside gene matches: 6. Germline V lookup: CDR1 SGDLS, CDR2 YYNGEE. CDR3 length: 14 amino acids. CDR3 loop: CASSAHRGGDTQYF. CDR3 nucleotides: TGTGCCAGCAGCGCCCACCGCGGGGGGGATACGCAGTATTTT.

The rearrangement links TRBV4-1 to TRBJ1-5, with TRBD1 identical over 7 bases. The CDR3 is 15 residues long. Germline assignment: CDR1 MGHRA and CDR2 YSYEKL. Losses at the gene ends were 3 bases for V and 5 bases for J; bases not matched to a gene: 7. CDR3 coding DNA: TGCGCCAGCAGCCAGGATGACAGGGTCTATCAGCCCCAGCATTTT. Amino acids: CASSQDDRVYQPQHF.

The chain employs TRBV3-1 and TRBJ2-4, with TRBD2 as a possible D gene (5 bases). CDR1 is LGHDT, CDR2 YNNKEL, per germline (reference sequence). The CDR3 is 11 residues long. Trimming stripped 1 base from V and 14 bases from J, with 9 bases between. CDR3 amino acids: CASSQAGLKYF. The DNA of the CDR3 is TGTGCCAGCAGCCAAGCTGGACTTAAGTACTTC.

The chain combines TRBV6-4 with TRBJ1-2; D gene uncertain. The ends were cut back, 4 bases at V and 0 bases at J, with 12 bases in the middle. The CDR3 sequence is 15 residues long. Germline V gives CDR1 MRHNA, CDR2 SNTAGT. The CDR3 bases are TGTGCCAGCAGTGCTTCGTTTCCGGCTAACTATGGCTACACCTTC. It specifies CASSASFPANYGYTF.